These 30 T cell receptor beta chains came from one sample sequenced in a study of metastatic and nonmetastatic thyroid tumors. TCRdb reprocessed the PCR reads using MiXCR. This table has some 41,000 clones, 3.2% appearing once. Patients underwent thyroid surgery, and none had received any treatment before it. Sequencing was carried out using blood. The receptors here all came from a female donor with papillary thyroid cancer or a benign thyroid nodule (not recorded which). Some clones in this sample may be carry-over from other donors' samples.

This clone was observed many times. Here the CDR3 reads CSQRTNTGELFF. The DNA of the CDR3 is TGCAGCCAACGGACGAACACCGGGGAGCTGTTTTTT. The V call is TRBV29-1, the J call TRBJ2-2; D ambiguous. The ends were cut back, 8 bases at V and 0 bases at J, with 7 bases in the middle. The length of the CDR3 is 12 residues. The germline V gene has CDR1 SQVTM and CDR2 ANQGSEA.

Comment on this clone: One end of the junction does not line up with germline, which may come from a read error. The rearrangement joins TRBV6-1 to TRBJ1-5, with no clear D. Looked up from germline, CDR1 is MNHNS and CDR2 is SASEGT. There are 16 residues in the CDR3. The CDR3 DNA follows: TGTGCCGGCAGTGAAGATTCAGGTGGCCTCTTGCAGCCCCAGCATTTT. As protein: CAGSEDSGGLLQPQHF.

To note about this clone: It may be a read error: a sequence one base away is much more abundant. The CDR3 protein is CASSDSSGGADTQYF. DNA of the CDR3: TGTGCCAGCAGTGACTCTAGCGGGGGGGCAGATACGCAGTATTTT. This chain connects TRBV6-5 to TRBJ2-3, with TRBD2 matching 12 bases. Germline CDR1 is MNHEY and CDR2 is SVGAGI. This CDR3 is 15 amino acids long.

This clone was seen at least ten times. The genes are TRBV28 and TRBJ1-4, with a weak D call TRBD1 (6 bases). The CDR3 spans 15 residues. V lost 5 bases to trimming and J lost 2 bases, with 12 bases between them. The germline V gene encodes CDR1 MDHEN and CDR2 SYDVKM. The CDR3 DNA sequence: TGTGCCAGCAGTCCCTGGAGGGGGACTAATGAAAAACTGTTTTTT. This sequence encodes CASSPWRGTNEKLFF.

This clone was detected many times. This chain connects TRBV27 to TRBJ1-2; perhaps TRBD1 as D (6 bases). Germline V gene lookup returns CDR1 MNHEY and CDR2 SMNVEV (reference sequence). The CDR3 is 13 amino acids. Trimming removed 1 base from V and 6 bases from J, with 9 bases in between. The CDR3 bases are TGTGCCAGCAGTTTATGGGCAGGGGATGGCTACACCTTC. Protein product: CASSLWAGDGYTF.

This clone was recorded a few times. The CDR3 region is CASSAGLGRGDTQYF. CDR3 nucleotide sequence: TGTGCCAGCAGTGCAGGACTGGGCCGGGGAGATACGCAGTATTTT. The rearrangement links TRBV6-4 to TRBJ2-3; D possibly corresponds to TRBD2 (5 bases). The V gene lost 4 bases and the J gene lost 5 bases, with 16 bases spanning the gap. The germline V gene encodes CDR1 MRHNA and CDR2 SNTAGT. The CDR3 extends over 15 amino acids.

This clone has a count of ten or more. J is TRBJ1-2 and V is TRBV19, with D perhaps matching TRBD1 (6 bases). The germline V and J ends were trimmed by 11 bases and 1 base, with 17 bases remaining between them. Germline-derived CDR1 and CDR2 are LNHDA and SQIVND (reference sequence). The length of the CDR3 is 14 residues. The CDR3 sequence: CASIGGAGNYGYTF. Here the CDR3 DNA reads TGTGCCTCTATAGGGGGGGCAGGTAACTATGGCTACACCTTC.

This clone was counted at least ten times. The chain recombines TRBV2 with TRBJ1-5; D remains unclear. This CDR3 is built from 17 residues. Germline-derived CDR1 and CDR2 are SNHLY and FYNNEI. Trimming removed 0 bases from V and 0 bases from J, with 12 bases in between. The CDR3 region has the DNA TGTGCCAGCAGTGAAGCGAGGCCAACTGATAGCAATCAGCCCCAGCATTTT. It specifies CASSEARPTDSNQPQHF.

The table lists this clone with a few counts. The chain carries TRBV24-1 and TRBJ1-4, with 7 bases fitting TRBD1. In germline, CDR1 is KGHDR, CDR2 SFDVKD. V was clipped by 4 bases and J by 4 bases; unmatched bases: 8. The CDR3 sequence is 16 residues long. CDR3 coding DNA: TGTGCCACCAGTGAAGGGGGCGCCGGGGGTAATGAAAAACTGTTTTTT. Protein sequence: CATSEGGAGGNEKLFF.

This clone has a handful of counts. The rearrangement links TRBV12-3 or TRBV12-4 to TRBJ2-5; D is ambiguous. This CDR3 is 12 amino acids long. Trimming took off 3 bases at V and 5 bases at J, with 7 bases between the two ends. The DNA of the CDR3 is TGTGCCAGCAGTTTTGGTCCGGAGACCCAGTACTTC. Its translation is CASSFGPETQYF.

This clone was counted between two and nine times. CDR3 protein: CASSLGGDRATYGYTEAFF. The CDR3 DNA reads as TGTGCCAGCAGTTTAGGCGGAGACAGGGCAACCTATGGCTACACTGAAGCTTTCTTT. The chain couples TRBV12-3 or TRBV12-4 to TRBJ1-1, with 7 bases aligning to TRBD1. The ends lost 1 base at V and 3 bases at J; junction bases unmatched: 17. This CDR3 is built from 19 residues.

At least ten counts were recorded for this clone. The chain combines TRBV19 with TRBJ1-5; TRBD1 aligns across 8 bases. Germline loops: CDR1 LNHDA, CDR2 SQIVND (reference sequence). This CDR3 region has 16 residues. V shed 1 base, J shed 6 bases, and the junction held 8 bases outside the gene matches. The DNA of the CDR3 is TGTGCCAGTAGTATAGCCCCCAGGGGGCATGTTCAGCCCCAGCATTTT. As protein: CASSIAPRGHVQPQHF.

The table lists this clone with many counts. This chain uses TRBV12-5 with TRBJ2-5, with D hard to call. CDR1 is LGHNT, CDR2 FRNRAP, per germline. Trimming shortened V by 0 bases and J by 3 bases, and 14 bases separated the two germline ends. The CDR3 contains 16 residues. CDR3 sequence reads: CASGLVRVAPKETQYF. CDR3 DNA: TGTGCTAGTGGTTTGGTAAGGGTGGCACCTAAAGAGACCCAGTACTTC.

This clone came up many times. J is TRBJ2-2 and V is TRBV5-1; 10 bases line up with TRBD2. Germline CDR1 is SGHRS and CDR2 is YFSETQ. V was pared by 3 bases and J by 4 bases, with 9 bases of the junction left unmatched. The CDR3 has 17 residues. CDR3 protein: CASSSGLAPTSTGELFF. The CDR3 nucleotides read TGCGCCAGCAGCTCGGGACTAGCGCCTACCAGCACCGGGGAGCTGTTTTTT. The full variable domain, its missing parts supplied by reference TRBV5-1 and TRBJ2-2, is KAGVTQTPRYLIKTRGQQVTLSCSPISGHRSVSWYQQTPGQGLQFLFEYFSETQRNKGNFPGRFSGRQFSNSRSEMNVSTLELGDSALYLCASSSGLAPTSTGELFFGEGSRLTVL.

This clone was observed a few times. V and J are TRBV11-3 and TRBJ2-2; 12 bases align to TRBD1. After removal of 2 bases from V and 5 bases from J, the junction contained 24 bases not matched to a gene. CDR1 is SGHNT, CDR2 YENEEA, per germline. The CDR3 is 23 residues long. CDR3 in DNA: TGTGCCAGCAGCTTAACCTTCCCCTCCCGGGACAGGGGGCGGGGATCATCGACCGGGGAGCTGTTTTTT. It is translated as CASSLTFPSRDRGRGSSTGELFF.

This clone is deemed medium-sized (0.01 to 0.1%). In DNA, the CDR3 is TGTGCCAGCAGCCACTTCCGTAATCCCGGGGAGCTGTTTTTT. Translated: CASSHFRNPGELFF. The rearrangement uses TRBV16 and TRBJ2-2; no definite D call. The V end lost 3 bases, the J end lost 6 bases, and 11 bases lay between the germline ends. Germline-derived CDR1 and CDR2 are KGHSY and FQNENV. This CDR3 has 14 amino acids.

This clone was seen a few times. The CDR3 loop reads CASSEARSGRKLFF. The CDR3 coding sequence is TGTGCCAGCAGTGAAGCGCGAAGCGGGAGGAAGCTGTTTTTT. This chain uses TRBV6-1 with TRBJ2-2; 9 positions agree with TRBD2. Germline V gene data show CDR1 as MNHNS and CDR2 as SASEGT. Unmatched junction bases numbered 5, after V lost 0 bases and J lost 12 bases. There are 14 residues in the CDR3.

This clone was counted a few times. V and J are TRBV24-1 and TRBJ2-1; 9 positions match TRBD1. The trim removed 2 bases at V and 8 bases at J, leaving 9 bases unmatched. This CDR3 has 16 residues. Germline V gives CDR1 KGHDR, CDR2 SFDVKD. This CDR3 reads CATSDYGTGSLDEQFF. The CDR3 nucleotides read TGTGCCACCAGTGATTACGGGACAGGGAGCCTGGATGAGCAGTTCTTC.

With respect to this clone: With a much larger clone just one base away, this may be a read error. The chain carries TRBV29-1 and TRBJ1-4, with TRBD1 identical over 8 bases. This CDR3 is 12 amino acids long. The germline CDR1 and CDR2 sequences are SQVTM and ANQGSEA. The CDR3 DNA is TGCAGCGTGGGGACAGGTGGGGAAAAACTGCTTTTT. This gives the protein CSVGTGGEKLLF.

This clone was observed many times. The sample has other DNA sequences that encode this CDR3 too. The chain joins TRBV28 to TRBJ2-7; 7 positions match TRBD2. The CDR3 has 13 residues. V shed 4 bases and J 6 bases; nucleotides not matched to a gene: 6. Germline loops: CDR1 MDHEN, CDR2 SYDVKM. The CDR3 nucleotides read TGTGCCAGCAGTTCCTCGGGGACTATCGAGCAGTACTTC. Translation gives CASSSSGTIEQYF.

Ten or more counts support this clone. The chain links TRBV9 to TRBJ2-1, with 11 bases aligning to TRBD2. The CDR3 spans 15 residues. From germline, CDR1 is SGDLS and CDR2 YYNGEE. J lost 9 bases, V lost 0 bases, and 5 bases had no gene match. DNA of the CDR3: TGTGCCAGCAGCGTAGGGCTAGCGGGAGGCAGTGAGCAGTTCTTC. This sequence encodes CASSVGLAGGSEQFF.

The V gene is TRBV6-4, the J gene TRBJ2-2; 8 nucleotides align to TRBD2. This CDR3 is 14 amino acids long. The junction had 0 bases not matched to a gene; V was cut back by 2 bases and J by 4 bases. Germline CDR1 reads MRHNA; CDR2 reads SNTAGT. As DNA, the CDR3 is TGTGCCAGCAGTGACGGGACTAGCACCGGGGAGCTGTTTTTT. It codes for CASSDGTSTGELFF.

The chain uses TRBV5-1 and TRBJ1-2; D remains ambiguous. CDR1 and CDR2 from the germline V gene are SGHRS and YFSETQ. V lost 0 bases to trimming and J lost 10 bases, with 10 bases between them. This CDR3 is 12 amino acids long. CDR3 sequence (DNA): TGCGCCAGCAGCTTGGATAGAGTTCTCTACACCTTC. This gives the protein CASSLDRVLYTF.

This clone was detected ten times or more. Its ends do not fully match the called genes, so a read error is possible. This sequence joins TRBV4-1 and TRBJ1-1; no firm D call. From germline, CDR1 is MGHRA and CDR2 YSYEKL. This CDR3 contains 15 residues. The CDR3 coding sequence is TGCGCCAGCAGCGGGAGACCTCCCCTGAAGACTGAAGCTTTCTTT. Its translation is CASSGRPPLKTEAFF.

There are a few counts of this clone. The gene calls are TRBV5-5 and TRBJ1-4; D remains unclear. Germline CDR1 is SGHKS and CDR2 is YYEKEE (reference sequence). V shed 2 bases and J shed 8 bases, with 16 bases lying between them. The CDR3 is 15 amino acids. The CDR3: CASSFLLGSGEKLFF. The CDR3 DNA is TGTGCCAGCAGCTTTCTCCTCGGAAGCGGGGAAAAACTGTTTTTT.

This clone was detected ten times or more. A clone one base away is much larger, so this may be a read error. The chain uses TRBV7-2 and TRBJ2-1; TRBD2 matches at 9 bases. The CDR3 runs 16 residues. J gave up 7 bases and V 4 bases, and 11 bases lay outside the gene matches. Germline CDR1 is SGHTA and CDR2 is FQGNSA. This chain's CDR3 is CASSSRTSEIHNEQFF. CDR3 bases: TGTGCCAGCAGCTCGCGGACTAGCGAAATACATAATGAGCAGTTCTTC.

The chain is built from TRBV24-1 and TRBJ1-5, with D tentatively TRBD1 (6 bases). CDR3 size: 17 residues. Between the trimmed V and J ends, which lost 1 base and 2 bases, there was a span of 14 bases. CDR1 is KGHDR and CDR2 is SFDVKD in the germline V gene. CDR3 protein: CATSDFQKGGGNQPQHF. The CDR3 DNA reads TGTGCCACCAGTGATTTCCAGAAAGGGGGTGGCAATCAGCCCCAGCATTTT.

V usage is TRBV24-1 and J usage is TRBJ2-2; either TRBD1 or TRBD2 may fit D (6 bases each). V was shortened by 8 bases and J by 5 bases, with 17 bases between the two germline ends. CDR3 length: 15 amino acids. Germline lookup yields CDR1 KGHDR and CDR2 SFDVKD. CDR3 in DNA: TGTGCCACCAAATGGATTGGGGGGCGGACCGGGGAGCTGTTTTTT. Protein product: CATKWIGGRTGELFF.

This clone was counted between two and nine times. The chain has TRBV6-2 or TRBV6-3 and TRBJ2-1; maybe TRBD1 (7 bases). With 0 bases removed from V and 2 bases from J, the gap between germline ends came to 11 bases. CDR3 length equals 16 residues. Germline values: CDR1 MNHEY, CDR2 SVGEGT. The DNA of the CDR3 is TGTGCCAGCAGTTACTCGGGGGGACAGACCTACAATGAGCAGTTCTTC. This sequence encodes CASSYSGGQTYNEQFF.

This clone has more than one count but fewer than ten. This chain joins TRBV12-3 or TRBV12-4 and TRBJ1-3; D unresolved. Trimming stripped 5 bases from V and 2 bases from J, with 7 bases between. This CDR3 has 13 residues. The CDR3 bases are TGTGCCAGCAGTAGGGCAGCTGGAAACACCATATATTTT. Translated, it gives CASSRAAGNTIYF.